This entry concerns a single T cell receptor (beta chain). Its antigen is not known. This sample stems from a study of graft-versus-host responses after intestinal transplantation. Study in general: Tacrolimus and steroids were given for around 3 years to all recipients after anti-thymocyte globulin induction.

General study findings and limits: The marrow of recipients harbored GvH clones, and ileum or blood showed some of them first.

This CDR3 contains 15 residues. CDR1 and CDR2 (germline): KGHSH, LQKENI. The V end was cut by 3 bases, the J end by 5 bases, with 14 bases between. Only in-frame clones appear in the TCRdb table, and some are missing; sequencing was by immunoSEQ multiplex PCR. Of around 120,000 clones listed, about 93% are singletons. The sample here was unstimulated CD4+ T cells sorted from spleen or lymph node cells, taken before intestinal transplant. This sequence originates from a human donor who received an intestinal transplant. V is TRBV18 and J is TRBJ2-1; D ambiguous. The CDR3 nucleotides are TGTGCCAGCTCACCGCTCCTCGGCAGGAACAATGAGCAGTTCTTC. This codes for CASSPLLGRNNEQFF.